Following are 22 T cell receptor beta chains from one sample sequenced in a study of blood T cell repertoires in COVID-19. Sequenced by immunoSEQ multiplex PCR; TCRdb stores in-frame clones only, minus some. The table records 200,000 to 250,000 clones, roughly 84% of them present only once. The material sequenced was peripheral blood. Receptors were obtained from a young man with active or convalescent COVID-19.

This clone was seen a handful of times. The chain is built from TRBV6-5 and TRBJ1-2; D gene ambiguous. CDR1 MNHEY and CDR2 SVGAGI come from the germline V gene. This CDR3 is built from 13 residues. V was clipped by 4 bases and J by 4 bases, with 10 bases between them. CDR3 residues: CASSFRRTYGYTF. Written as DNA, the CDR3 is TGTGCCAGCAGTTTCAGGCGAACCTATGGCTACACCTTC.

The rearrangement links TRBV4-3 to TRBJ1-4; unclear D gene. Germline V CDR1 and CDR2: LGHNA, YSLEER. V lost 0 bases and J lost 8, with 16 bases in between. There are 16 residues in the CDR3. CDR3 DNA: TGCGCCAGCAGCCAAGATCGAAGTGAGGCAGACGAAAAACTGTTTTTT. Its protein is CASSQDRSEADEKLFF.

The rearrangement links TRBV18 to TRBJ2-3; D ambiguous. The CDR3 runs 15 residues. Germline V gene lookup returns CDR1 KGHSH and CDR2 LQKENI. Trimming stripped 6 bases from V and 0 bases from J, with 13 bases between. In nucleotides, the CDR3 is TGTGCCAGCTCCCTTGGCGGTCTTAGCACAGATACGCAGTATTTT. Its protein product is CASSLGGLSTDTQYF.

The chain couples TRBV7-6 to TRBJ2-7, with D possibly being TRBD2 (7 bases). The CDR3 extends over 14 amino acids. Trimming cost V 3 bases and J 6 bases, with 15 bases left between them. CDR1 is SGHVS and CDR2 is FNYEAQ in the germline V gene. CDR3 sequence reads: CASSLRGGGREQYF. As DNA, the CDR3 is TGTGCCAGCAGCTTGAGGGGGGGTGGTCGCGAGCAGTACTTC.

This chain links TRBV28 with TRBJ2-3, with 10 bases lining up with TRBD2. V trimming: 3 bases; J trimming: 3 bases; junction bases outside the gene matches: 6. Germline V lookup: CDR1 MDHEN, CDR2 SYDVKM. CDR3 length equals 16 residues. CDR3 DNA: TGTGCCAGCAGTTTTCAAGCGGGGGGGCGGACAGATACGCAGTATTTT. Its protein product is CASSFQAGGRTDTQYF.

This clone came up once. The chain carries TRBV3-1 (or the pseudogene TRBV3-2) and TRBJ1-2; 11 bases are a match to TRBD1. V lost 4 bases to trimming and J lost 6 bases; unmatched junction nucleotides: 1. The CDR3 runs 13 residues. Germline V gives CDR1 LGHDT, CDR2 YNNKEL (reference sequence). CDR3 in amino acids: CASSPGQGDGYTF. The CDR3 coding sequence is TGTGCCAGCAGCCCGGGACAGGGGGATGGCTACACCTTC.

The V gene is TRBV18, the J gene TRBJ1-1; no reliable D call. The CDR3 covers 13 residues. Germline-derived CDR1 and CDR2 are KGHSH and LQKENI. Trimming removed 2 bases from V and 0 bases from J, with 4 bases in between. In nucleotides, the CDR3 is TGTGCCAGCTCACCAATCGTGAACACTGAAGCTTTCTTT. Protein: CASSPIVNTEAFF.

This chain links TRBV7-2 with TRBJ1-6; 9 bases are shared with TRBD1. Germline-derived CDR1 and CDR2 are SGHTA and FQGNSA. CDR3 length equals 15 residues. Trimming at V came to 1 base and at J to 7 bases, leaving 2 bases not matched to a gene. DNA of the CDR3: TGTGCCAGCAGCTTAGGGGACAGGGAGAATTCACCCCTCCACTTT. The encoded protein is CASSLGDRENSPLHF.

The chain joins TRBV2 to TRBJ2-5, with TRBD2 identical over 12 bases. Looked up from germline, CDR1 is SNHLY and CDR2 is FYNNEI. J gave up 7 bases and V 7 bases, and 10 bases lay outside the gene matches. This CDR3 comprises 15 residues. This CDR3 reads CASIPRSLAGGTQYF. DNA of the CDR3: TGTGCCAGCATTCCGCGGTCACTAGCGGGGGGGACCCAGTACTTC.

The V call is TRBV7-9, the J call TRBJ1-1; the match to TRBD1 covers 7 bases. V trimming: 5 bases; J trimming: 2 bases; junction bases outside the gene matches: 5. This CDR3 has 14 amino acids. Germline CDR1 SEHNR, CDR2 FQNEAQ (reference sequence). CDR3 loop: CASSHRGTNTEAFF. The CDR3 nucleotides are TGTGCCAGCAGCCACAGGGGAACAAACACTGAAGCTTTCTTT.

V usage is TRBV5-1 and J usage is TRBJ2-2; TRBD1 matches at 7 bases. The CDR3 consists of 14 residues. V gave up 6 bases and J gave up 0 bases; unmatched junction bases: 2. The germline V gene encodes CDR1 SGHRS and CDR2 YFSETQ. Here the CDR3 DNA reads TGCGCCAGCATACAGGGGACGAACACCGGGGAGCTGTTTTTT. Translated, it gives CASIQGTNTGELFF.

The rearrangement uses TRBV2 and TRBJ2-2, with 7 positions matching TRBD1. The trim removed 6 bases at V and 4 bases at J, leaving 5 bases unmatched. Germline V CDR1 and CDR2: SNHLY, FYNNEI. The CDR3 has 14 residues. CDR3 in amino acids: CASRGTDSTGELFF. Here the CDR3 DNA reads TGTGCCAGCAGGGGGACAGATAGCACCGGGGAGCTGTTTTTT.

This clone was detected once. The chain recombines TRBV19 with TRBJ1-5; 7 bases line up with TRBD1. Germline V gene lookup returns CDR1 LNHDA and CDR2 SQIVND (reference sequence). J was trimmed by 1 base and V by 6 bases; bases with no gene match: 6. CDR3 length: 15 amino acids. The DNA for the CDR3 is TGTGCCAGTAGACCCCAGACAGGGAGCAATCAGCCCCAGCATTTT. Its protein product is CASRPQTGSNQPQHF.

The rearrangement joins TRBV21-1 to TRBJ1-2; the D call TRBD1 from the table was never checked on the DNA. TRBV21-1 is listed as a pseudogene. The CDR3 consists of 17 residues. The CDR3 region is CASSPFCPLDRHYGYTF. The CDR3 DNA follows: TGTGCCAGCAGCCCCTTCTGCCCTCTTGACAGACACTATGGCTACACCTTC.

A few counts support this clone. This CDR3 is also generated by other DNA sequences in the sample. The V gene is TRBV18, the J gene TRBJ2-2; 7 positions match TRBD1. CDR1 KGHSH and CDR2 LQKENI come from the germline V gene. Trimming took 3 bases from V and 5 from J; bases not matched to a gene: 0. CDR3 size: 13 residues. The DNA of the CDR3 is TGTGCCAGCTCACCGGGACAGACCGGGGAGCTGTTTTTT. Protein product: CASSPGQTGELFF.

V usage is TRBV6-5 and J usage is TRBJ1-2; the D is unclear. The ends were cut back, 6 bases at V and 3 bases at J, with 8 bases in the middle. Germline assignment: CDR1 MNHEY and CDR2 SVGAGI. The CDR3 contains 12 residues. CDR3 DNA: TGTGCCAGCAGCCTCGGGGACTATGGCTACACCTTC. This gives the protein CASSLGDYGYTF.

The genes are TRBV11-3 and TRBJ2-2; tentative D call: TRBD2 (6 bases). V lost 5 bases to trimming and J lost 2 bases, with 9 bases between them. The CDR3 spans 14 residues. Germline V gene lookup returns CDR1 SGHNT and CDR2 YENEEA. This CDR3 is CASSGDFNTGELFF. In DNA form, the CDR3 reads TGTGCCAGCAGCGGGGACTTTAACACCGGGGAGCTGTTTTTT.

The genes are TRBV28 and TRBJ1-6; 8 nucleotides line up with TRBD1. Germline-derived CDR1 and CDR2 are MDHEN and SYDVKM. The V and J ends lost 6 bases and 8 bases, in that order; junction bases with no gene match: 6. The length of the CDR3 is 14 residues. Here the CDR3 reads CASSPGTGYSPLHF. CDR3 DNA: TGTGCCAGCAGCCCCGGGACAGGCTATTCACCCCTCCACTTT.

The rearrangement joins TRBV6-5 to TRBJ2-7; 8 positions agree with TRBD1. Trimming cost V 6 bases and J 6 bases; bases outside gene matches: 13. CDR1 and CDR2 (germline): MNHEY, SVGAGI. This CDR3 has 15 amino acids. The CDR3 loop is CASSRLPGQEGEQYF. The CDR3 DNA reads TGTGCCAGCAGCAGACTTCCGGGACAGGAGGGCGAGCAGTACTTC.

This clone was found once. CDR3 loop: CASSFWTSWETQYF. CDR3 DNA sequence: TGTGCCAGCAGCTTTTGGACTAGCTGGGAGACCCAGTACTTC. V usage is TRBV7-2 and J usage is TRBJ2-5, with 8 positions matching TRBD2. This CDR3 has 14 residues. CDR1 SGHTA and CDR2 FQGNSA come from the germline V gene. Losses at the gene ends were 3 bases for V and 5 bases for J; bases not matched to a gene: 5.

The chain uses TRBV29-1 and TRBJ1-4; a possible D gene is TRBD1 (5 bases). Trimming took 7 bases from V and 4 from J, leaving 13 bases between them. Germline V CDR1 and CDR2: SQVTM, ANQGSEA. The CDR3 length is 13 residues. In DNA, the CDR3 is TGCAGCGCCCAGGGATACCTTAATGAAAAACTGTTTTTT. The encoded protein is CSAQGYLNEKLFF.

The chain combines TRBV6-2 or TRBV6-3 with TRBJ1-2; a weak D match, TRBD1 (5 bases). V lost 6 bases and J 5 bases, leaving 13 bases between the germline ends. The CDR3 sequence is 13 residues long. Germline loops: CDR1 MNHEY, CDR2 SVGEGT. CDR3 region: CASSPADIYGYTF. The CDR3 DNA reads TGTGCCAGCAGCCCCGCGGACATTTATGGCTACACCTTC.